The text below deals with one T cell receptor (beta chain). Its specificity is unknown. The CDR3 covers 16 residues. The V gene end was trimmed by 2 bases and the J gene end by 4 bases; junction bases not matched to a gene: 7. The germline gives CDR1 SGDLS, CDR2 YYNGEE. Sequencing used immunoSEQ multiplex PCR; TCRdb keeps in-frame clones, though not all of them. The sample contains tens of thousands of clones, 93% of which appear only once. This entry is derived from a study of cytomegalovirus exposure and HLA in healthy donors. Study observations and caveats: The tendency of first-cohort TCR clusters to co-occur in the roughly 120 validation repertoires was identified by a subsequent analysis. High sensitivity and specificity were reportedly achieved when the classifier diagnosed cytomegalovirus status. Researchers catalogued about 160 TCR beta chains as cytomegalovirus-associated.

Sequences were obtained from PBMCs. This receptor was identified in a woman aged 18-35 years in good health and CMV-seronegative. The chain uses TRBV9 and TRBJ2-3; 10 nucleotides match TRBD2. CDR3 residues: CASSVIPAGGSDTQYF. In DNA form, the CDR3 reads TGTGCCAGCAGCGTTATACCAGCGGGGGGGTCAGATACGCAGTATTTT.